This T cell receptor beta chain was sequenced for a study of blood T cells in healthy people across ages. Findings of the study overall: PBMCs that were unsorted prevented a conclusive naive versus antigen-experienced comparison. It was held that the diversity estimates obtained from one million T cells were underestimates.

In the case of this clonotype: Its antigen is not known.

Alongside a J-beta primer mix, a sample-barcoded 5' primer served in a second PCR lasting about 7 to 12 cycles. Each CDR3 protein gets one entry after TCRdb re-called the 5' RACE reads with MiXCR. Among some 1.5 million distinct CDR3 sequences listed, 28% were seen once. Isolation of PBMCs gave at least 6 million cells per sample. The CDR3 loop spans 18 amino acids. Germline-derived CDR1 and CDR2 are LGHNA and YSLEER. V lost 4 bases to trimming and J lost 1 base, with 17 bases between them. The sequenced sample was blood. The origin of this receptor is a woman in her 30s in good health. The genes are TRBV4-3 and TRBJ2-6; D is ambiguous. The CDR3 nucleotides are TGCGCCAGCAGCCCGAACGTACCGACCAAATCTGGGGCCAACGTCCTGACTTTC. This gives the protein CASSPNVPTKSGANVLTF.